The entry that follows covers one TCR beta chain sequence. The antigen is not known. The entry originates in a study of shared clonotypes between healthy human individuals. The wider study: Three plates each covered CD4 naive and memory; CD8 naive two, CD8 memory one.

The CD8 memory sample joined CD45RO+ cells and CCR7-negative CD45RA+ cells. Profiled with immunoSEQ multiplex PCR; TCRdb holds only in-frame clones, not every one. This table holds about 380,000 clones, roughly 96% found once. Study-wide results and caveats: Shared clonotypes: roughly 5% naive CD4, about 3.5% naive CD8, 2.3% memory CD4, under 0.45% memory CD8.

This receptor was taken from a man aged 30 to 45 in good health. The source material was memory CD8+ T cells sorted from blood. As for subset: CD45RO+ cells pooled with CCR7-negative TemRA cells.

The CDR3 loop reads CATSAPAGTGNTGELFF. The CDR3 DNA reads TGTGCCACCAGCGCTCCCGCCGGGACAGGGAACACCGGGGAGCTGTTTTTT. The chain couples TRBV15 to TRBJ2-2, with TRBD1 matching over 8 bases. Germline CDR1 LNHNV, CDR2 YYDKDF (reference sequence). The CDR3 loop spans 17 amino acids. Trimming took 5 bases from V and 1 from J; bases not matched to a gene: 9.